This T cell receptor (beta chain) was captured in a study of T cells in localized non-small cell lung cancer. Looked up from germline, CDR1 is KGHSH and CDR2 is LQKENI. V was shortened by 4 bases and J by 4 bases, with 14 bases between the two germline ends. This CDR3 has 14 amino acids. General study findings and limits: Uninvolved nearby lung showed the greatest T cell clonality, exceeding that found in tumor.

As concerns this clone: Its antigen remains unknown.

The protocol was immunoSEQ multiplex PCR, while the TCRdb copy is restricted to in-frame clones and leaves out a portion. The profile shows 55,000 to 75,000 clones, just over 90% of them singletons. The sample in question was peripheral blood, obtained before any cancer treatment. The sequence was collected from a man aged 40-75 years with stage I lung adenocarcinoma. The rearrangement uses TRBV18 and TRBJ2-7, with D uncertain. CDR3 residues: CASSLTARSYEQYF. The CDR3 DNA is TGTGCCAGCTCACTGACGGCCAGGAGTTACGAGCAGTACTTC.